The 3 T cell receptor beta chains reported below all come from one sample, sequenced in a study of OX40 agonist ivuxolimab in advanced cancers. The assay was immunoSEQ multiplex PCR, and TCRdb's table has in-frame clones only and misses some. The sample consists of 65,000 to 75,000 clones, roughly 92% of them appearing once. The sequencing here drew on CD4+ or CD8+ T cells sorted from blood, taken in a trial of the OX40 agonist ivuxolimab. The origin of the receptors is an adult with an advanced solid tumor such as melanoma, head and neck, liver or kidney cancer.

The chain has TRBV28 and TRBJ2-6; D is unclear. The CDR3 has 15 amino acids. Germline V gene data show CDR1 as MDHEN and CDR2 as SYDVKM. V gave up 5 bases and J gave up 0 bases, with 8 bases separating them. This CDR3 reads CASSRSHSGANVLTF. CDR3 in DNA: TGTGCCAGCAGTAGATCCCACTCTGGGGCCAACGTCCTGACTTTC.

The chain links TRBV4-3 to TRBJ2-2; D is unresolved. V was clipped by 4 bases and J by 5 bases, with 20 bases between them. The CDR3 loop spans 17 amino acids. Germline CDR1 and CDR2: LGHNA and YSLEER. In DNA, the CDR3 is TGCGCCAGCAGCCGAATGATGGTAGGGCAGATTACCGGGGAGCTGTTTTTT. Protein product: CASSRMMVGQITGELFF.

This chain uses TRBV7-2 with TRBJ2-1, with 14 nucleotides matching TRBD2. CDR1 and CDR2 (germline): SGHTA, FQGNSA. J lost 6 bases, V lost 5 bases, and 6 bases had no gene match. CDR3 length: 16 residues. CDR3 sequence reads: CASSTGLAGGLNEQFF. The CDR3 DNA follows: TGTGCCAGCAGCACAGGACTAGCGGGAGGACTCAATGAGCAGTTCTTC.